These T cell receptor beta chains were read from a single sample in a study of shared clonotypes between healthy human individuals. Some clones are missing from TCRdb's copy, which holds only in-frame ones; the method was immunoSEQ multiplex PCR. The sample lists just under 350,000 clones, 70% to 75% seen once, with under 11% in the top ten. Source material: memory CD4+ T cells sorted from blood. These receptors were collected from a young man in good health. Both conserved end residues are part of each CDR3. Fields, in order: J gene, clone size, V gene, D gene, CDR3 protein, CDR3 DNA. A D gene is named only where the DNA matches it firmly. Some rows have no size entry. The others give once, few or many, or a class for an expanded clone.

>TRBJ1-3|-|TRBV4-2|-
CASSPPTGSSGNTIYF
TGTGCCAGCAGCCCACCGACAGGTTCCTCTGGAAACACCATATATTTT
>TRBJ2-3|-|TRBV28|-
CASSFGQGGDTQYF
TGTGCCAGCAGTTTCGGACAAGGAGGAGATACGCAGTATTTT
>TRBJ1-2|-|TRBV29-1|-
CSVGQGTNYGYTF
TGCAGCGTTGGCCAGGGTACCAACTATGGCTACACCTTC
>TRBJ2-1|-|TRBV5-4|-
CASSLGGDLGYNEQFF
TGTGCCAGCAGCTTGGGGGGCGATTTAGGTTACAATGAGCAGTTCTTC
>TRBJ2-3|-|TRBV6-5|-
CASSKRSTDTQYF
TGTGCCAGCAGTAAGAGGAGCACAGATACGCAGTATTTT
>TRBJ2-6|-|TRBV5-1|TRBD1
CASTLTGSNVLTF
TGCGCCAGCACCCTGACAGGGTCTAACGTCCTGACTTTC
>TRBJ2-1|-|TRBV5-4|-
CASSLVSGNEQFF
TGTGCCAGCAGCTTGGTTTCGGGCAATGAGCAGTTCTTC
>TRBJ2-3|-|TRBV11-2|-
CASSLDLGIQYF
TGTGCCAGCAGCTTAGATCTTGGTATACAGTATTTT
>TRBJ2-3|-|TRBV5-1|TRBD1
CASSSPGTGRNTDTQYF
TGCGCCAGCAGCAGTCCCGGGACAGGGAGGAACACAGATACGCAGTATTTT
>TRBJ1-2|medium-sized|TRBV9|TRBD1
CASSAGDRVSYGYTF
TGTGCCAGCAGCGCCGGAGACAGGGTGTCGTATGGCTACACCTTC
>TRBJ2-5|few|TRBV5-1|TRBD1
CASSLATGVETQYF
TGCGCCAGCAGCTTGGCTACAGGGGTAGAGACCCAGTACTTC
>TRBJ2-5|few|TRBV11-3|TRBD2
CASSLSGSAETQYF
TGTGCCAGCAGCTTGAGCGGGAGTGCAGAGACCCAGTACTTC
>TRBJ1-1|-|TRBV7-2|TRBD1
CASSLLGQGARGTEAFF
TGTGCCAGCAGCTTACTCGGACAGGGGGCAAGAGGCACTGAAGCTTTCTTT
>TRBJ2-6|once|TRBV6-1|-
CASSYLGGANVLTF
TGTGCCAGCAGTTATTTGGGTGGGGCCAACGTCCTGACTTTC
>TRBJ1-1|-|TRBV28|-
CASSQRRTSEAFF
TGTGCCAGCAGTCAACGGCGTACTTCTGAAGCTTTCTTT
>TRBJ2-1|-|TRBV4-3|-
CASSQGDGYSYNEQFF
TGCGCCAGCAGCCAAGGGGACGGTTACTCCTACAATGAGCAGTTCTTC
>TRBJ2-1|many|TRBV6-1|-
CASGRISYNEQFF
TGTGCCAGCGGGAGGATTTCCTACAATGAGCAGTTCTTC
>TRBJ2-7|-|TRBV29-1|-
CSVGGDTFEQYF
TGCAGCGTTGGTGGGGACACTTTCGAGCAGTACTTC
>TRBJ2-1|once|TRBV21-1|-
CASSRADPYNEQFF
TGTGCCAGCAGCAGAGCTGATCCCTACAATGAGCAGTTCTTC
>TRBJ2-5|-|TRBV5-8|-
CASSFPSGTQYF
TGTGCCAGCAGCTTCCCGTCAGGGACCCAGTACTTC
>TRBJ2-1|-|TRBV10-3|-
CAISEPSGTGDNEQFF
TGTGCCATCAGTGAGCCCTCCGGGACTGGAGACAATGAGCAGTTCTTC
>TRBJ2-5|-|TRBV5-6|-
CASSLISEQETQYF
TGTGCCAGCAGCTTGATTAGCGAACAAGAGACCCAGTACTTC
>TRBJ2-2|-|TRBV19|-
CASSIWGRTNTGELFF
TGTGCCAGTAGTATTTGGGGACGAACGAACACCGGGGAGCTGTTTTTT
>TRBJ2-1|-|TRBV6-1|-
CASSGRWTVYNEQFF
TGTGCCAGCAGTGGGAGGTGGACAGTTTACAATGAGCAGTTCTTC
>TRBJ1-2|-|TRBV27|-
CASSPILRGHGYTF
TGTGCCAGCAGTCCCATCTTAAGAGGCCATGGCTACACCTTC
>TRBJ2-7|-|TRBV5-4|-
CASSMGGSKSSYEQYF
TGTGCCAGCAGCATGGGGGGTTCGAAATCCTCCTACGAGCAGTACTTC
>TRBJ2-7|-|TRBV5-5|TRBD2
CASSLTREGGEQYF
TGTGCCAGCAGCTTGACGCGGGAGGGGGGCGAGCAGTACTTC
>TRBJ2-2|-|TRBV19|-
CASSMVPSGELFF
TGTGCCAGTAGTATGGTTCCCAGCGGGGAGCTGTTTTTT
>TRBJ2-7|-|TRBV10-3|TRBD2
CAISQPSGTRTYEQYF
TGTGCCATCAGCCAGCCCAGCGGGACGCGTACCTACGAGCAGTACTTC
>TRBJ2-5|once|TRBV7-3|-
CASSLTGGTQYF
TGTGCCAGCAGCTTAACTGGTGGGACCCAGTACTTC
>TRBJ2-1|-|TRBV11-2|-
CASSQTPLNLFF
TGTGCCAGCAGTCAAACTCCATTGAACCTGTTCTTC
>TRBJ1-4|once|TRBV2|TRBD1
CASRSRDRYEKLFF
TGTGCCAGCCGAAGCCGGGACAGGTACGAAAAACTGTTTTTT
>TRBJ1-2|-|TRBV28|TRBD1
CASSLTGDYYGYTF
TGTGCCAGCAGTCTGACAGGGGACTACTATGGCTACACCTTC
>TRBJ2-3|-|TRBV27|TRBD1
CASSFYGTGTLTDTQYF
TGTGCCAGCAGTTTCTACGGGACAGGTACTCTCACAGATACGCAGTATTTT
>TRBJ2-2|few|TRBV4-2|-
CASSRGGGTNTGELFF
TGTGCCAGCAGCCGTGGGGGCGGGACGAACACCGGGGAGCTGTTTTTT
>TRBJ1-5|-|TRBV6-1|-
CASSIDNWGNQPQHF
TGTGCCAGCAGTATCGACAATTGGGGCAATCAGCCCCAGCATTTT
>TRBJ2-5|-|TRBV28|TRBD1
CASSPGTGRLETQYF
TGTGCCAGCAGCCCGGGGACAGGGCGATTGGAGACCCAGTACTTC
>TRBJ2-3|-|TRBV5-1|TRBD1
CASRLGRMDRADTQYF
TGCGCCAGCAGGTTGGGTAGGATGGACAGGGCAGATACGCAGTATTTT
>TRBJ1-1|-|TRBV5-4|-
CASSFRWDTEAFF
TGTGCCAGCAGCTTTCGGTGGGACACTGAAGCTTTCTTT
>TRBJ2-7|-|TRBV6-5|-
CASSPTLFSYEQYF
TGTGCCAGCAGCCCCACCCTATTCTCCTACGAGCAGTACTTC
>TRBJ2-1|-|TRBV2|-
CASSGWSPGNEQFF
TGTGCCAGCAGTGGTTGGTCGCCGGGGAATGAGCAGTTCTTC
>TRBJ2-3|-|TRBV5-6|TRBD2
CASSSTPGRRSDTQYF
TGTGCCAGCAGCTCCACCCCCGGGAGGAGGTCAGATACGCAGTATTTT
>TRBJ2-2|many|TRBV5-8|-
CASSLSTRGTGELFF
TGTGCCAGCAGCTTGTCGACCAGGGGCACCGGGGAGCTGTTTTTT
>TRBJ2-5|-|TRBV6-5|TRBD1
CASSTGTVLGETQYF
TGTGCCAGCAGTACCGGGACAGTTTTGGGGGAGACCCAGTACTTC
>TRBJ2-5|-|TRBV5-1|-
CASSSGGGHETQYF
TGCGCCAGCAGCTCAGGTGGGGGACACGAGACCCAGTACTTC
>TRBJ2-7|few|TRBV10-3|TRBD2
CAISEGGRGYEQYF
TGTGCCATCAGTGAGGGCGGGCGGGGGTACGAGCAGTACTTC
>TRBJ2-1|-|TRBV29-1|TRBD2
CSVEATSPEQFF
TGCAGCGTTGAAGCGACTAGCCCAGAGCAGTTCTTC
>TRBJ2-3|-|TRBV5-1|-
CASIPGSGSTDTQYF
TGCGCCAGCATTCCGGGAAGCGGGAGCACAGATACGCAGTATTTT
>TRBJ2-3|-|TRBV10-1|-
CASSPLAGPSTDTQYF
TGCGCCAGCAGCCCCCTCGCGGGGCCAAGCACAGATACGCAGTATTTT
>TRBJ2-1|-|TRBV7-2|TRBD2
CASSLRPGLANNEQFF
TGTGCCAGCAGCTTACGCCCGGGACTAGCGAACAATGAGCAGTTCTTC
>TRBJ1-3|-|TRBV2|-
CASSVAVAGNTIYF
TGTGCCAGCAGTGTGGCAGTAGCGGGAAACACCATATATTTT
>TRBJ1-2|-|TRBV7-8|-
CASSHKTDNYGYTF
TGTGCCAGCAGCCATAAGACAGACAACTATGGCTACACCTTC
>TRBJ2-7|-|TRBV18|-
CASSPNRPPYEQYF
TGTGCCAGCTCACCGAACAGACCCCCCTACGAGCAGTACTTC
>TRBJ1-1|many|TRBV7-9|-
CASSLAWTVNTEAFF
TGTGCCAGCAGCTTAGCATGGACAGTGAACACTGAAGCTTTCTTT
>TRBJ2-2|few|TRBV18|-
CASSRKEGAGELFF
TGTGCCAGCTCGCGTAAAGAGGGAGCCGGGGAGCTGTTTTTT
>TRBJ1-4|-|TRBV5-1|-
CASSLDGEVGEKLFF
TGCGCCAGCAGCTTGGACGGGGAGGTGGGTGAAAAACTGTTTTTT
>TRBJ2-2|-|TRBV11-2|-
CASTALGTIYTGELFF
TGTGCCAGCACGGCCCTCGGGACGATCTACACCGGGGAGCTGTTTTTT
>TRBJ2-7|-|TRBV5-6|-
CASSSPSSYEQYF
TGTGCCAGCAGTTCCCCCAGCTCCTACGAGCAGTACTTC
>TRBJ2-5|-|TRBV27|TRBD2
CASSLGGTSLTQYF
TGTGCCAGCAGTTTGGGGGGGACTAGCCTGACCCAGTACTTC